This TCR beta chain was recorded in a study of spatial heterogeneity in lung cancer. Study results and limitations: Ubiquitous and regional expanded TCR counts mirrored ubiquitous and regional nonsynonymous mutation counts, respectively. It was found that expanded intratumoral alpha and beta TCR counts tracked tumor mutation counts.

Deletions cut 6 bases from V and 9 bases from J, with 17 bases between. CDR1 is MNHEY and CDR2 is SVGEGT in the germline V gene. This CDR3 comprises 13 residues. Remarks on this clonotype: Its antigen remains unidentified.

Time point of the sample: sample taken at primary tumor resection. The cohort: some 73 early-stage, untreated non-small cell lung cancer patients. Unsorted whole RNA from tumor, nontumor lung or frozen PBMC underwent sequencing. Unique molecular identifiers, one per molecule, were present on every TCR cDNA molecule. In TCRdb, the 5' RACE reads were re-called with MiXCR into one record per CDR3 protein. This sample has about 27,000 distinct CDR3 sequences, with 7.1% found just once. This chain uses TRBV6-2 or TRBV6-3 with TRBJ1-1; unclear D gene. The clonotype was recovered from a male donor with early-stage non-small cell lung cancer. The sample consisted of lung tumor tissue, taken at surgery. The CDR3 DNA sequence: TGTGCCAGCAGCCTTAGGGCGGGAATTAAAGCTTTCTTT. As protein: CASSLRAGIKAFF.